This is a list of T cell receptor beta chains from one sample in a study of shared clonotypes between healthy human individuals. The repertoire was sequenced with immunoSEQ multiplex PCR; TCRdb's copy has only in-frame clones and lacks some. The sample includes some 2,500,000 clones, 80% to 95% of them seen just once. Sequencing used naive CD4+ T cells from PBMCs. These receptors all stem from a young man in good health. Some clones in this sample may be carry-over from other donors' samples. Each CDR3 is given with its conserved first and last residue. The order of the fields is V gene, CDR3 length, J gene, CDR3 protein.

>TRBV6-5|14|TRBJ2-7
CASSRTGEDYEQYF
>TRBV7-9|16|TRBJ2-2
CASSSSSGLGTGELFF
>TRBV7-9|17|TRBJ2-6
CASSLVISGSGANVLTF
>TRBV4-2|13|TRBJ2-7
CASSQETGMEQYF
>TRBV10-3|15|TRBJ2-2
CAIRGLAGGTGELFF
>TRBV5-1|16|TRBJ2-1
CASSWPPGTTYNEQFF
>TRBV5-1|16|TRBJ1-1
CASSLVWVKRNTEAFF
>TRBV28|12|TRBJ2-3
CASRSVTDTQYF
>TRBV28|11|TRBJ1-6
CASSSPSPLHF
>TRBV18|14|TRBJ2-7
CASSPGTGEGEQYF
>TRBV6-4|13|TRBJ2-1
CASSVDGSRGQFF
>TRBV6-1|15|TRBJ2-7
CASGGGTSGAYEQYF
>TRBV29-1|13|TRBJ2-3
CSVGTSGTDTQYF
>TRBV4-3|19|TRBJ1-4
CASSQERTGPRGTNEKLFF
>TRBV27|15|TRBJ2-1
CASSSRGQGYNEQFF
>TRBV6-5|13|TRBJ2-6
CASGGTGANVLTF
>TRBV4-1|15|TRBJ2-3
CASSSQPTSTDTQYF
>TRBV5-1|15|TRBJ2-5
CASSLQLAGQETQYF
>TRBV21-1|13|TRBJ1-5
CASSNRGNQPQHF
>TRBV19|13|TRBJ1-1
CASSIGRAGEAFF
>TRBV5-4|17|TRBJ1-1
CASRVGGAGGRNTEAFF
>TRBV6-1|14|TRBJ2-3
CASAWDRAADTQYF
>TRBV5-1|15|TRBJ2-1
CASSPSGGGYNEQFF
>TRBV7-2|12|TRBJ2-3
CASSLQADTQYF
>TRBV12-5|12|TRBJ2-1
CASGRSYNEQFF
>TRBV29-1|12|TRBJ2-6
CSVESGANVLTF
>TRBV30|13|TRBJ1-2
CAWRRDRGDGYTF
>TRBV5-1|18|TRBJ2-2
CASSLRQGASGNTGELFF
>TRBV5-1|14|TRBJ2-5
CASSLTGGPETQYF